This T cell receptor beta chain was identified in a study of T cells after yellow fever vaccination. Findings of the study overall: The secondary response was weaker, and its peak arrived faster, on day 5 versus 15. Among primary-vaccination clones, most reappeared after the booster, at 95% to 96% for CD4 and more than 75% for CD8.

Template-switching 5'RACE yielded the TCR cDNA; a universal primer site and UMIs were added in the process. TCRdb ran MiXCR on the 5' RACE reads and lists one entry per CDR3 protein. The sample has about 320,000 distinct CDR3 sequences, over 3.5% seen once; the top ten hold approximately 19%. This CDR3 is 19 amino acids long. CDR1 and CDR2 (germline): LGHNA, YNFKEQ. V dropped 1 base and J dropped 3 bases, with 25 bases sitting between them. As regards this clonotype: Its antigen remains unidentified.

Specimen: PBMCs, collected 15 days after the yellow fever booster vaccination. The TCR comes from a man aged 18 to 29 who received the YFV17D yellow fever vaccine. The rearrangement uses TRBV4-2 and TRBJ2-7; the D call may be TRBD1 or TRBD2 (6 bases each). The CDR3 loop reads CASSQGSRGPWRVNYEQYF. CDR3 DNA: TGTGCCAGCAGCCAAGGGAGCAGGGGCCCATGGAGGGTAAACTACGAGCAGTACTTC.